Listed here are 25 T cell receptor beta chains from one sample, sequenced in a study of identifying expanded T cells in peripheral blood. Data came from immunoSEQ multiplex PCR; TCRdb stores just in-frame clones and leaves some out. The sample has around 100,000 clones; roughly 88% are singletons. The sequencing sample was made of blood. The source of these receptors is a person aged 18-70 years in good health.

The CDR3 region has the DNA TGTGCCAGCACCACGATGGCAGGGGGCAATGGCTACACCTTC. Amino acid sequence: CASTTMAGGNGYTF. The V and J genes are TRBV6-5 and TRBJ1-2; 8 nucleotides line up with TRBD1. Germline V gene data show CDR1 as MNHEY and CDR2 as SVGAGI. The V and J ends lost 7 bases and 6 bases, in that order; junction bases with no gene match: 10. CDR3 length: 14 amino acids.

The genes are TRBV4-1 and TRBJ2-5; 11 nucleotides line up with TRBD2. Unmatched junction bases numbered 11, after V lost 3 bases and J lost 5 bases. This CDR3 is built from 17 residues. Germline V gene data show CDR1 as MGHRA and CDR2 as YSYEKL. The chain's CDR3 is CASSHQILLAGEETQYF. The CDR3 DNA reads TGCGCCAGCAGCCATCAAATTCTACTAGCGGGGGAGGAGACCCAGTACTTC.

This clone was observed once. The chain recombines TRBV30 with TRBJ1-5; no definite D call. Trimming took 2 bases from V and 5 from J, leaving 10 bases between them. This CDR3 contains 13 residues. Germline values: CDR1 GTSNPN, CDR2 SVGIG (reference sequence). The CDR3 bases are TGTGCCTGGAGTCAGGATAACGATCAGCCCCAGCATTTT. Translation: CAWSQDNDQPQHF.

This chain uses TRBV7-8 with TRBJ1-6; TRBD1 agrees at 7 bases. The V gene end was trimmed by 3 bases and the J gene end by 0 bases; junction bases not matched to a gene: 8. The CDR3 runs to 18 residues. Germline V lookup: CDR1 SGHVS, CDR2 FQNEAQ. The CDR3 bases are TGTGCCAGCAGCTTTACAGGGGCCACGAGCTCCTATAATTCACCCCTCCACTTT. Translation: CASSFTGATSSYNSPLHF.

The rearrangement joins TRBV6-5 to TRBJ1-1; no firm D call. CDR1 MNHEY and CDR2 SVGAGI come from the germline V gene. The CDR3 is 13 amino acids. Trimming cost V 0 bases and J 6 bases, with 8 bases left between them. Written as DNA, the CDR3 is TGTGCCAGCAGTTACTCAGCAAGCCCTGAAGCTTTCTTT. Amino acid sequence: CASSYSASPEAFF.

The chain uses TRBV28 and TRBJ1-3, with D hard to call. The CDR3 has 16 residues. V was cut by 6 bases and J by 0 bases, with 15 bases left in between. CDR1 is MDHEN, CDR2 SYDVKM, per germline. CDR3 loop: CASSAPGGPSGNTIYF. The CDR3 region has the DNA TGTGCCAGCAGCGCCCCTGGTGGGCCCTCTGGAAACACCATATATTTT. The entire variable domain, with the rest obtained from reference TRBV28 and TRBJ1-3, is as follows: DVKVTQSSRYLVKRTGEKVFLECVQDMDHENMFWYRQDPGLGLRLIYFSYDVKMKEKGDIPEGYSVSREKKERFSLILESASTNQTSMYLCASSAPGGPSGNTIYFGEGSWLTVV.

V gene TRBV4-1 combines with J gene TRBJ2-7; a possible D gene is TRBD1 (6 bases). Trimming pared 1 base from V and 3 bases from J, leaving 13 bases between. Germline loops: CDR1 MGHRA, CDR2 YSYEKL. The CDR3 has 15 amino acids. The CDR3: CASSQVGTPFYEQYF. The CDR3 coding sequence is TGCGCCAGCAGCCAAGTAGGGACACCCTTCTACGAGCAGTACTTC.

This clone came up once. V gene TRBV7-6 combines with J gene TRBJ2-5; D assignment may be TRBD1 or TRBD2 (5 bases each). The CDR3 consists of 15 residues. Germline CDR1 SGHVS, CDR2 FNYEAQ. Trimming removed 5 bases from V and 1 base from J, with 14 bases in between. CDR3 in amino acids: CASSARPGPQETQYF. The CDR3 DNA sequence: TGTGCCAGCAGCGCCAGACCGGGACCCCAAGAGACCCAGTACTTC.

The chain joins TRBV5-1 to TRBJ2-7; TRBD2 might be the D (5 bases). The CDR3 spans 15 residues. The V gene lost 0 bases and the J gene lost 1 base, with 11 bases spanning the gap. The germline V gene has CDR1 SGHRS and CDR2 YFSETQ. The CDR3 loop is CASSLGGMGSYEQYF. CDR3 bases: TGCGCCAGCAGCTTGGGAGGGATGGGATCCTACGAGCAGTACTTC. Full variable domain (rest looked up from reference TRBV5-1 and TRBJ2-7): KAGVTQTPRYLIKTRGQQVTLSCSPISGHRSVSWYQQTPGQGLQFLFEYFSETQRNKGNFPGRFSGRQFSNSRSEMNVSTLELGDSALYLCASSLGGMGSYEQYFGPGTRLTVT.

The CDR3 DNA is TGTGCCAGCAGGGTGGACAGGTTAAACACTGAAGCTTTCTTT. It specifies CASRVDRLNTEAFF. The chain couples TRBV2 to TRBJ1-1; TRBD1 agrees at 7 bases. Looked up from germline, CDR1 is SNHLY and CDR2 is FYNNEI. After removal of 6 bases from V and 2 bases from J, the junction contained 6 bases not matched to a gene. The CDR3 contains 14 residues.

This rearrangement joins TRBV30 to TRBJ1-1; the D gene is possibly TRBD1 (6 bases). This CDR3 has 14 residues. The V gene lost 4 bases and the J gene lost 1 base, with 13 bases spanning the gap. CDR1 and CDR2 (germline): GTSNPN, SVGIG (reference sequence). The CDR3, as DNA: TGTGCCTGGAACAGGGATCGGGGGAACACTGAAGCTTTCTTT. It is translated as CAWNRDRGNTEAFF.

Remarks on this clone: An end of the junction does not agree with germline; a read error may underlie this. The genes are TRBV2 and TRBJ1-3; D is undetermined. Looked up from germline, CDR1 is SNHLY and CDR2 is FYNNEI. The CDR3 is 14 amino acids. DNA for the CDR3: TGTGCCAGCAGGGAAGACGGGTCTGGAAACACCATATATTTT. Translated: CASREDGSGNTIYF.

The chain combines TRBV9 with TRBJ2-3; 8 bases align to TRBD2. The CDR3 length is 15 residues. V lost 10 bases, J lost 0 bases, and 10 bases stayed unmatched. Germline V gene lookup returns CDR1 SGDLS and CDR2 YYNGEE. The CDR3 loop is CASHSGGASTDTQYF. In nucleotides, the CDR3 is TGTGCCTCCCACTCCGGGGGGGCTAGCACAGATACGCAGTATTTT.

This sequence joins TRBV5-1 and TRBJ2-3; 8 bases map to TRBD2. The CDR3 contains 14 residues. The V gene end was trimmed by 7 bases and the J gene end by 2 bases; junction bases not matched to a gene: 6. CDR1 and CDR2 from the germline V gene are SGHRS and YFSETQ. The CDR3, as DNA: TGCGCCAGCCGTCCGACTAGCGCCACAGATACGCAGTATTTT. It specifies CASRPTSATDTQYF.

The CDR3 nucleotides are TGTGCCAGCAGTCAAATGCAGAACACTGAAGCTTTCTTT. Amino acids: CASSQMQNTEAFF. The chain has TRBV27 and TRBJ1-1; D gene ambiguous. Deletions cut 5 bases from V and 1 base from J, with 8 bases between. The CDR3 extends over 13 amino acids. Germline loops: CDR1 MNHEY, CDR2 SMNVEV (reference sequence).

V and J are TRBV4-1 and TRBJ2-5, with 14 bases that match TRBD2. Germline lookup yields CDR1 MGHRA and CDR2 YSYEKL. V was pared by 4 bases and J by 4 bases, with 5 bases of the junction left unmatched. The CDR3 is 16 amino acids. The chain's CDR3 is CASSRRLAGGRETQYF. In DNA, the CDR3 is TGCGCCAGCAGCCGTCGACTAGCGGGAGGGAGAGAGACCCAGTACTTC.

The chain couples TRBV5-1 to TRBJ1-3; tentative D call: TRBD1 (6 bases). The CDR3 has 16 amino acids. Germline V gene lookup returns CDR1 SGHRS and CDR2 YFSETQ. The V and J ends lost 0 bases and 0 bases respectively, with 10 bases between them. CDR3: CASSLEGGHSGNTIYF. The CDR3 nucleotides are TGCGCCAGCAGCTTGGAGGGGGGCCACTCTGGAAACACCATATATTTT.

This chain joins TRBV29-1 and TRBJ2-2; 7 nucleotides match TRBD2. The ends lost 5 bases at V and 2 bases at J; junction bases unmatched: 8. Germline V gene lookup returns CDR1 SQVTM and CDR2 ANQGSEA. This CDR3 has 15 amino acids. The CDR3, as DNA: TGCAGCGTTTGGGGAGGGAAGTCAAACACCGGGGAGCTGTTTTTT. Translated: CSVWGGKSNTGELFF.

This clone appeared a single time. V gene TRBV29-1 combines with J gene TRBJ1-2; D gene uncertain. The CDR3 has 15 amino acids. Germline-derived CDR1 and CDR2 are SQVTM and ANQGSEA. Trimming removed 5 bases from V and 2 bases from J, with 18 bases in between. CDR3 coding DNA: TGCAGCGTTACCCGTACGACGGCGGCGAACTATGGCTACACCTTC. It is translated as CSVTRTTAANYGYTF. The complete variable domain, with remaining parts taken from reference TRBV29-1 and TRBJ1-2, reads SAVISQKPSRDICQRGTSLTIQCQVDSQVTMMFWYRQQPGQSLTLIATANQGSEATYESGFVIDKFPISRPNLTFSTLTVSNMSPEDSSIYLCSVTRTTAANYGYTFGSGTRLTVV.

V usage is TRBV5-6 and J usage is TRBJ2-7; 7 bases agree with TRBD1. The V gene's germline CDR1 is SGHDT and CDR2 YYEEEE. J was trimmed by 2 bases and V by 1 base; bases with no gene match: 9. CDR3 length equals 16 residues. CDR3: CASSLLSGGLAYEQYF. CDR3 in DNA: TGTGCCAGCAGCTTGCTGTCAGGGGGTCTAGCCTACGAGCAGTACTTC.

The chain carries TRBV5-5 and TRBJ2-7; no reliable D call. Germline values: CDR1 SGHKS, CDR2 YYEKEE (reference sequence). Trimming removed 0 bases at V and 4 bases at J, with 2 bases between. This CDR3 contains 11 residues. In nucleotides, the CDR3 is TGTGCCAGCAGCTTGGCTTACGAGCAGTACTTC. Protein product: CASSLAYEQYF.

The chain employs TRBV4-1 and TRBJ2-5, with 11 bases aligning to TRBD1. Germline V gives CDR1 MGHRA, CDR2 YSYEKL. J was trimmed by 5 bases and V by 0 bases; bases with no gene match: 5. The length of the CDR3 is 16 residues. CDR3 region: CASSQERTGGWETQYF. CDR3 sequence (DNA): TGCGCCAGCAGCCAAGAGCGGACAGGGGGCTGGGAGACCCAGTACTTC.

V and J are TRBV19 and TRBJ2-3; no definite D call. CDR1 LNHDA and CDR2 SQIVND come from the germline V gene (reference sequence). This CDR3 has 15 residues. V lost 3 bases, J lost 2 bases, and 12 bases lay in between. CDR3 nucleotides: TGTGCCAGTAGTATCCGGGCAGGATCCACAGATACGCAGTATTTT. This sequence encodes CASSIRAGSTDTQYF.

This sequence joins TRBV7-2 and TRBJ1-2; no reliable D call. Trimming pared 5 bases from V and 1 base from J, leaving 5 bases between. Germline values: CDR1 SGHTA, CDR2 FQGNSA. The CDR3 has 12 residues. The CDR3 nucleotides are TGTGCCAGCAGCCCTATTAACTATGGCTACACCTTC. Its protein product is CASSPINYGYTF.

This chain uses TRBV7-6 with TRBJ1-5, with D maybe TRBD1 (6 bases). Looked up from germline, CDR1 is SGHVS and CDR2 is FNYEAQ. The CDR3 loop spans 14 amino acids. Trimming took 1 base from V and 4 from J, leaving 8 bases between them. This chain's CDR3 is CASSLGDKNQPQHF. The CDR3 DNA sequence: TGTGCCAGCAGCTTAGGGGACAAAAATCAGCCCCAGCATTTT.